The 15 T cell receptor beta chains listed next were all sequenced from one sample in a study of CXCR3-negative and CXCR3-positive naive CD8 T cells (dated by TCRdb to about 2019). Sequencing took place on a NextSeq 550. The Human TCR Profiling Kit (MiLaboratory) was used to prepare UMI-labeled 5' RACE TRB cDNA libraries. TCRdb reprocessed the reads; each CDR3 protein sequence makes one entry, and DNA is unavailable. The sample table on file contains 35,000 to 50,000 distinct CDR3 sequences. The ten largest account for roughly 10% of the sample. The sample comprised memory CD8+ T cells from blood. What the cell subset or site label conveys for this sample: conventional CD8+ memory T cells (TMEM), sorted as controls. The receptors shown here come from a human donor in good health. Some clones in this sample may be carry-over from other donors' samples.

The chain's CDR3 is CASSLTITDTQYF. The chain has TRBV7-3 and TRBJ2-3. CDR1 and CDR2 from the germline V gene are SGHTA and FQGTGA. The CDR3 consists of 13 residues.

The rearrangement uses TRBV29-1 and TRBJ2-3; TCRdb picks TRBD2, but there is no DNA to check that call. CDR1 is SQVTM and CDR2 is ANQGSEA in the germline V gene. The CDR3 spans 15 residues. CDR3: CSVEGASGGTDTQYF.

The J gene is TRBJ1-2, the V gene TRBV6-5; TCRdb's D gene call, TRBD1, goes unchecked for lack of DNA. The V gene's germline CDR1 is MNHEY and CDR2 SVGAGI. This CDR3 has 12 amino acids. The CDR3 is CASSGDNYGYTF.

The chain's CDR3 is CATGLNGVNEQFF. The chain has TRBV6-2 or TRBV6-3 and TRBJ2-1. The CDR3 runs 13 residues. The germline CDR1 and CDR2 sequences are MNHEY and SVGEGT.

CDR3 loop: CASSPALNEQFF. V gene TRBV2 combines with J gene TRBJ2-1; TCRdb reports TRBD2, a call that lacks DNA to check it against. Germline CDR1 is SNHLY and CDR2 is FYNNEI. This CDR3 spans 12 amino acids.

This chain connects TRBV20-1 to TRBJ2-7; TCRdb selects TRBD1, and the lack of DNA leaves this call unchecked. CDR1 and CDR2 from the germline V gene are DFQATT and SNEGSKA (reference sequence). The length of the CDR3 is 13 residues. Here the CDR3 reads CSARPGTDYEQYF.

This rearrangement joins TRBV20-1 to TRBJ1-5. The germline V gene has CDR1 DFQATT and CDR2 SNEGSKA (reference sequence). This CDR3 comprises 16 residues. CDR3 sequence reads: CSARALRGGGEQPQHF.

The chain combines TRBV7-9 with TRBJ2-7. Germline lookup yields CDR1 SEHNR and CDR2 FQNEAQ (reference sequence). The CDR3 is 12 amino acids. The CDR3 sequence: CASNFNPQEQYF.

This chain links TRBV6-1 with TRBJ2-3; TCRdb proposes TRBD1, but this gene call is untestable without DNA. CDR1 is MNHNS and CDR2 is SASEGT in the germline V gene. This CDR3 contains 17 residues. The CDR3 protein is CASIGDWGVAFTDTQYF.

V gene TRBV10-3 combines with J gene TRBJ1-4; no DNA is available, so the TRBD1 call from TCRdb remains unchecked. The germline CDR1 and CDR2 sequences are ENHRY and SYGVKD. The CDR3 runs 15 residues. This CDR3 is CAIAEEDRSQEKLFF.

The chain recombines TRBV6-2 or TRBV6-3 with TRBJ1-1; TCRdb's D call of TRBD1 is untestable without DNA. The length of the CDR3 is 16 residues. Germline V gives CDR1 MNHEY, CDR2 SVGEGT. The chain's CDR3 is CASIPFDRGLGTEAFF.

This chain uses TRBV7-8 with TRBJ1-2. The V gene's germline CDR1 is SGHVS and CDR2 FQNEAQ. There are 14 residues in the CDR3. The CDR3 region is CASSLGLSPYGYTF.

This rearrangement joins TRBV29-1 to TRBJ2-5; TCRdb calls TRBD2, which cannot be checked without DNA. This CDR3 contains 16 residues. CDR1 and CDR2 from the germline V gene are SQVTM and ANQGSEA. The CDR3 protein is CSVDRLWGGGEETQYF.

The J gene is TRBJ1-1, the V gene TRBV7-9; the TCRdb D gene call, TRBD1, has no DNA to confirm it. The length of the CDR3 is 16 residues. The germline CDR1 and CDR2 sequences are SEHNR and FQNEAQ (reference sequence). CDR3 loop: CASSLGYGQGGTEAFF. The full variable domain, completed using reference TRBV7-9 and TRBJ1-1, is DTGVSQNPRHKITKRGQNVTFRCDPISEHNRLYWYRQTLGQGPEFLTYFQNEAQLEKSRLLSDRFSAERPKGSFSTLEIQRTEQGDSAMYLCASSLGYGQGGTEAFFGQGTRLTVV.

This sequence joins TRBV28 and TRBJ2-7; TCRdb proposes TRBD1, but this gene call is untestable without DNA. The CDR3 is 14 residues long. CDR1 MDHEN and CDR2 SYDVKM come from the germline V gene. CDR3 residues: CASSYRGTGGEQYF.